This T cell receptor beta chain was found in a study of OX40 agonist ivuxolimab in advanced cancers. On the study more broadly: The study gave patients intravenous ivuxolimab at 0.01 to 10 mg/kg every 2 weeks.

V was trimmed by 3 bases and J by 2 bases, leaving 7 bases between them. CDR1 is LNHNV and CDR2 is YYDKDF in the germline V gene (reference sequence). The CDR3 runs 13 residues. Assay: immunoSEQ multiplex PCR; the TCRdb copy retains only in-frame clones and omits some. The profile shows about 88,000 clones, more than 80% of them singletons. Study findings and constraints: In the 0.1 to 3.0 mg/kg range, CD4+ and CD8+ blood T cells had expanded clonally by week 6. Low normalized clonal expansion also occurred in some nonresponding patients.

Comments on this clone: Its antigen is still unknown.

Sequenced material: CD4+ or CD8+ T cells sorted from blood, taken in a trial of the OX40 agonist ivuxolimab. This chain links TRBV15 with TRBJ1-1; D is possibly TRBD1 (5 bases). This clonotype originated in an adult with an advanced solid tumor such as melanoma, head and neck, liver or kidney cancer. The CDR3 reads CATSRTVNTEAFF. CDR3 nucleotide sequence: TGTGCCACCAGCAGGACAGTTAACACTGAAGCTTTCTTT.